The clone carrying this T cell receptor (beta chain) showed up just once. This entry is derived from a study of cytomegalovirus exposure and HLA in healthy donors. The primer mix had 60 Vbeta and 13 Jbeta primers. Libraries were prepared by immunoSEQ multiplex PCR; TCRdb keeps only in-frame clonotypes and omits some of them. The data show over 100,000 clones, under 80% seen once. The trim removed 5 bases at V and 6 bases at J, leaving 16 bases unmatched. Germline lookup yields CDR1 SGHAT and CDR2 FQDESV (reference sequence). The CDR3 runs 16 residues. The source of this sequence is a woman in her forties or fifties in good health and CMV-seropositive. What was sequenced was PBMCs. The chain couples TRBV11-1 to TRBJ2-7; the match to TRBD2 covers 7 bases. CDR3 protein: CASSLRATSRRAEQYF. Written as DNA, the CDR3 is TGTGCCAGCAGCCTCCGTGCGACTAGCAGACGTGCCGAGCAGTACTTC.